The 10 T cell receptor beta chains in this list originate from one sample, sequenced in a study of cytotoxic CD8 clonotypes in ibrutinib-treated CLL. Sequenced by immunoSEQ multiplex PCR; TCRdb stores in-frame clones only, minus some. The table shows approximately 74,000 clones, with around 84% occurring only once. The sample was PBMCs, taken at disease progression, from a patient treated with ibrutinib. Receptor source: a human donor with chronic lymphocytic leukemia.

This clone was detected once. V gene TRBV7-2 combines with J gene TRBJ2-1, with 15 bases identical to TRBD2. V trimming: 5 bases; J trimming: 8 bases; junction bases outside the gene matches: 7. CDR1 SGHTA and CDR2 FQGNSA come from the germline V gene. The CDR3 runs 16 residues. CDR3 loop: CASSRTSGGGLYEQFF. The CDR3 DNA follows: TGTGCCAGCAGCCGGACTAGCGGGGGGGGCCTATATGAGCAGTTCTTC. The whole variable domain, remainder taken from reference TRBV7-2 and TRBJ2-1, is GAGVSQSPSNKVTEKGKDVELRCDPISGHTALYWYRQSLGQGLEFLIYFQGNSAPDKSGLPSDRFSAERTGGSVSTLTIQRTQQEDSAVYLCASSRTSGGGLYEQFFGPGTRLTVL.

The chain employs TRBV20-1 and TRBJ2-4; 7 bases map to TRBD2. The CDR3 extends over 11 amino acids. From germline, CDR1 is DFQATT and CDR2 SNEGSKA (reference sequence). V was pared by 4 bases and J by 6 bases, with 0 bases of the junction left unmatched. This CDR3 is CSAKRGNIQYF. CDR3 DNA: TGCAGTGCTAAGCGGGGAAACATTCAGTACTTC.

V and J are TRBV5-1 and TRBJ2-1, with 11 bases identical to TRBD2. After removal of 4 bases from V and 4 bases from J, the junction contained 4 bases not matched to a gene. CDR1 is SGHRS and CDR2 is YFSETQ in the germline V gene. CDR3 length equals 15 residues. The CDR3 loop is CASSGGTSGYNEQFF. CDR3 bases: TGCGCCAGCAGCGGCGGGACTAGCGGATACAATGAGCAGTTCTTC.

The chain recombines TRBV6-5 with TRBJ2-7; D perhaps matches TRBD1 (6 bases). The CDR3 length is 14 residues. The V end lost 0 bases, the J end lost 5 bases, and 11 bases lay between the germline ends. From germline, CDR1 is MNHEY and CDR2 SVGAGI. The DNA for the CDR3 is TGTGCCAGCAGTTACTCTTACAGGGACAACGAGCAGTACTTC. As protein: CASSYSYRDNEQYF.

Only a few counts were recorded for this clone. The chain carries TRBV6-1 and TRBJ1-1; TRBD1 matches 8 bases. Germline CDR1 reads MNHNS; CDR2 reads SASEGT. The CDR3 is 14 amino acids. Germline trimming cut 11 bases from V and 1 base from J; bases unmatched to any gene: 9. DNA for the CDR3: TGTGCCGGCCGACAGGGGCTGGCGAACACTGAAGCTTTCTTT. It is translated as CAGRQGLANTEAFF.

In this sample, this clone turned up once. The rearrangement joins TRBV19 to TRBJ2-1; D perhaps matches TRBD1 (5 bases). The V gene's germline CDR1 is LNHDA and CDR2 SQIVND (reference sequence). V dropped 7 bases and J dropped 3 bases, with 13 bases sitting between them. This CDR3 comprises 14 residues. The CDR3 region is CASTALGDYNEQFF. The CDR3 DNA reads TGTGCCAGTACGGCTCTAGGGGACTACAATGAGCAGTTCTTC.

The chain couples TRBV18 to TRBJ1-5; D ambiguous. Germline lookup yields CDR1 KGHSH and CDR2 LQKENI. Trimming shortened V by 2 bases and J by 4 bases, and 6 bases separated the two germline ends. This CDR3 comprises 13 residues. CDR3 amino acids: CASSPAVNQPQHF. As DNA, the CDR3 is TGTGCCAGCTCACCAGCAGTAAATCAGCCCCAGCATTTT.

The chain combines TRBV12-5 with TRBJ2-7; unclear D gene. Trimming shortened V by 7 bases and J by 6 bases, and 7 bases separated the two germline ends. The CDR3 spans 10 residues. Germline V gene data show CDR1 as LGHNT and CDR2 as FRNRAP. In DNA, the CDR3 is TGTGCTAGTGCTGGGGTCGAGCAGTACTTC. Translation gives CASAGVEQYF.

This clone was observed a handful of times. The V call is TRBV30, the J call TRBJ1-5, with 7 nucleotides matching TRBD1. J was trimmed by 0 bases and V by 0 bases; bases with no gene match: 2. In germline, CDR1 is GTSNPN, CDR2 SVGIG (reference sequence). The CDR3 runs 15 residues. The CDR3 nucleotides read TGTGCCTGGAGTGTAGGGACAGTTAGCAATCAGCCCCAGCATTTT. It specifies CAWSVGTVSNQPQHF.

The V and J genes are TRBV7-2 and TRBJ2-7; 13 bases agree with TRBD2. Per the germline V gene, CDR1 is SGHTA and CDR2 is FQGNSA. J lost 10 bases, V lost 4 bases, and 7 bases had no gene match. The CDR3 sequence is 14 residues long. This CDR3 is CASSSGLAGALQYF. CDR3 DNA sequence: TGTGCCAGCAGCTCCGGACTAGCGGGGGCCCTTCAGTACTTC.